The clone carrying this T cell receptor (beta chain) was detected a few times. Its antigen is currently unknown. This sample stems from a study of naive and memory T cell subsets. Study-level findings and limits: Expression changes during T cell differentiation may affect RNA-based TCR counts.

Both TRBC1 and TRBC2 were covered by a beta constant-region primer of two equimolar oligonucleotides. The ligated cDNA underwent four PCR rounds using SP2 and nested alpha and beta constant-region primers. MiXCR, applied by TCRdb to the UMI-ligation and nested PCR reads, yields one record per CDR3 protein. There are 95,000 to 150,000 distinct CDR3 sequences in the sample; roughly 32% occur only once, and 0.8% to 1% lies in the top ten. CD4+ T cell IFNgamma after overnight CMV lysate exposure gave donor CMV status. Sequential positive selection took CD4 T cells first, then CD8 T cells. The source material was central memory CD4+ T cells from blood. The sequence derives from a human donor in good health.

In DNA, the CDR3 is TGTGCCAGCAGGGCAGGGGTGACCAACGTCCTGACTTTC. It translates to CASRAGVTNVLTF. The chain joins TRBV27 to TRBJ2-6; tentatively, D is TRBD1 (6 bases). The length of the CDR3 is 13 residues. CDR1 is MNHEY, CDR2 SMNVEV, per germline (reference sequence). The V gene lost 6 bases and the J gene lost 8 bases, with 11 bases spanning the gap.